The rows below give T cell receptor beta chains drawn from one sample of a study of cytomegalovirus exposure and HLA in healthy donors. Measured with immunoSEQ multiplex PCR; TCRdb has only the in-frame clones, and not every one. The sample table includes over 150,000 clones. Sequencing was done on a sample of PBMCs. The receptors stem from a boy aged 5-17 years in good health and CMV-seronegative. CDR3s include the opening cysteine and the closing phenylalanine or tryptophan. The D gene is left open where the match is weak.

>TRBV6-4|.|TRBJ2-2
CASSSSGTDLTGELFF
.
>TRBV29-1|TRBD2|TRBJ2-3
CSVEGAGGGTDTQYF
TGCAGCGTTGAGGGTGCGGGGGGCGGGACAGATACGCAGTATTTT
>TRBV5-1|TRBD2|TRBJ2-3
CATAESGGRHTDTQYF
TGCGCCACCGCGGAGAGCGGGGGCCGTCACACAGATACGCAGTATTTT
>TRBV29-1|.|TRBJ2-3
CSVIGGASVKAQYF
TGCAGCGTAATCGGAGGGGCTTCTGTAAAGGCGCAGTATTTT
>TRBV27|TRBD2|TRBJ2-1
CASSFRGRASYNEQFF
TGTGCCAGCAGTTTTCGAGGGAGGGCTTCCTACAATGAGCAGTTCTTC
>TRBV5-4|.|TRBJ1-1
CASSLSGENTEAFF
TGTGCCAGCAGCTTGTCCGGGGAGAACACTGAAGCTTTCTTT
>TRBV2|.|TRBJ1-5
CAIVVEENSNQPQHF
TGTGCCATCGTCGTTGAGGAGAATAGCAATCAGCCCCAGCATTTT
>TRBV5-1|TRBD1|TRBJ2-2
CASSYTTGVLFF
TGCGCCAGCAGCTATACTACAGGGGTGCTGTTTTTT
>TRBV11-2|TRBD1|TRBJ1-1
CASRITGGTEAFF
TGTGCCAGCAGGATAACAGGGGGCACTGAAGCTTTCTTT
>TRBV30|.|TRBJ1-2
CAWSGSGINYGYTF
TGTGCCTGGAGTGGGTCAGGTATTAACTATGGCTACACCTTC
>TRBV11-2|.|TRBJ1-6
CASSLGQTPLHF
TGTGCCAGCAGCTTAGGGCAGACACCCCTCCACTTT
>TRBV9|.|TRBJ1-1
CASSATRRGGSTEAFF
TGTGCCAGCAGCGCCACCCGACGGGGTGGGAGCACTGAAGCTTTCTTT
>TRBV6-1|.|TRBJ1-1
CALGDNTEAFF
TGTGCCCTAGGGGATAACACTGAAGCTTTCTTT
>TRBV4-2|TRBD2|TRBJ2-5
CASSQVTSGGETQYF
TGTGCCAGCAGCCAAGTGACTAGCGGGGGAGAGACCCAGTACTTC
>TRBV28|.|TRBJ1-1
CAALGPPTEAFF
TGTGCCGCTCTTGGGCCCCCCACTGAAGCTTTCTTT
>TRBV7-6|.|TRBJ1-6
CASSLVGGNSPLHF
TGTGCCAGCAGCTTAGTAGGAGGGAATTCACCCCTCCACTTT
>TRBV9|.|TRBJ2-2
CASSPRLGLNTGELFF
TGTGCCAGCAGCCCCAGACTAGGCCTGAACACCGGGGAGCTGTTTTTT
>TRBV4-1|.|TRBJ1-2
CASSQDQQPVQGSYTF
TGCGCCAGCAGCCAAGACCAGCAGCCCGTACAGGGCAGCTACACCTTC
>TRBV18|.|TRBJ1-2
CASSPSVTSDYVGYTF
TGTGCCAGCTCACCCTCCGTAACTTCGGACTATGTGGGCTACACCTTC
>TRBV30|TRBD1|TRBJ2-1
CAWSVWDRGYNEQFF
TGTGCCTGGAGTGTATGGGACAGGGGCTACAATGAGCAGTTCTTC
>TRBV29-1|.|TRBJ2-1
CSVDPGGERGEQFF
TGCAGCGTTGATCCGGGGGGCGAACGGGGTGAGCAGTTCTTC
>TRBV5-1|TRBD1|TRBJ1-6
CASSVQGAGNSPLHF
TGCGCCAGCAGCGTACAGGGGGCTGGTAATTCACCCCTCCACTTT
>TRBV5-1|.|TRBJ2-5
CASSFTGLYETQYF
TGCGCCAGCAGCTTTACAGGGCTCTACGAGACCCAGTACTTC
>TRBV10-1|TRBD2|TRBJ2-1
CASSEALVAGGINEQFF
TGCGCCAGCAGTGAAGCCCTAGTAGCGGGGGGAATCAATGAGCAGTTCTTC
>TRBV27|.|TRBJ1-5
CASGGGYSNQPQHF
TGTGCCAGCGGGGGGGGGTATAGCAATCAGCCCCAGCATTTT
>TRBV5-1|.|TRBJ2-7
CASNGESYEQYF
TGCGCCAGTAACGGGGAATCCTACGAGCAGTACTTT
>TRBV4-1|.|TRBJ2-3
CASSQLAGGDTQYF
TGCGCCAGCAGCCAATTGGCAGGGGGGGATACGCAGTATTTT
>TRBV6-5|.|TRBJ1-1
CASSPTRRRHTEAFF
TGTGCCAGCAGCCCGACCCGACGGAGGCACACTGAAGCTTTCTTT
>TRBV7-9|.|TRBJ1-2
CASSFAANYGYTF
TGTGCCAGCAGCTTTGCGGCTAACTATGGCTACACCTTC
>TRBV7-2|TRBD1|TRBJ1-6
CASSYWTGSDSPLHF
TGTGCCAGCAGCTACTGGACAGGGTCCGATTCACCCCTCCACTTT
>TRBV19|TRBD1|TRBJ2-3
CASRGTGAGDTQYF
TGTGCCAGTAGGGGGACAGGGGCTGGAGATACGCAGTATTTT
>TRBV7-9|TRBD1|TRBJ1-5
CASSRQGGNQPQHF
TGTGCCAGCAGCAGACAGGGGGGGAATCAGCCCCAGCATTTT
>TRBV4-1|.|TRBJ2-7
CASSQVGAAGEQYF
TGCGCCAGCAGCCAAGTCGGTGCGGCGGGAGAGCAGTACTTC
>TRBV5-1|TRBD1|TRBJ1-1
CASSPDRARGPEAFF
TGCGCCAGCAGCCCGGACAGGGCAAGGGGCCCTGAAGCTTTCTTT
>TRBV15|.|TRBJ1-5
CATSRSTGSQPQHF
TGTGCCACCAGCAGATCAACAGGGAGCCAGCCCCAGCATTTT
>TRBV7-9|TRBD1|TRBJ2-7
CASSSGQGTSYEQYF
TGTGCCAGCAGCTCAGGACAGGGAACTTCTTACGAGCAGTACTTC
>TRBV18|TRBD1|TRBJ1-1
CASSPGTVHTEAFF
TGTGCCAGCTCACCCGGGACAGTGCACACTGAAGCTTTCTTT
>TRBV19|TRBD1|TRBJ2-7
CASSPGQGFPYEQYF
TGTGCCAGTAGCCCCGGACAGGGTTTTCCTTACGAGCAGTACTTC
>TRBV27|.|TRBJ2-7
CASSLQGNSYEQYF
TGTGCCAGCAGTTTACAGGGTAATTCCTACGAGCAGTACTTC
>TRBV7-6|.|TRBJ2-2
CASSPVTGGTGELFF
TGTGCCAGCAGCCCCGTCACTGGGGGGACCGGGGAGCTGTTTTTT
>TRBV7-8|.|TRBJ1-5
CASSLPPWNSNQAQHF
TGTGCCAGCAGCTTGCCTCCCTGGAATAGCAATCAAGCCCAGCATTTT
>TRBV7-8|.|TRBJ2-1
CASSSDWNNEQFF
TGTGCCAGCAGCTCGGACTGGAACAATGAGCAGTTCTTC
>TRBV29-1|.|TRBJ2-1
CSVAGGLVFNEQFF
TGCAGCGTTGCAGGGGGACTAGTATTCAATGAGCAGTTCTTC
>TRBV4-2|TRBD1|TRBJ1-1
CASSQVQGAMNTEAFF
TGTGCCAGCAGCCAAGTTCAGGGGGCCATGAACACTGAAGCTTTCTTT
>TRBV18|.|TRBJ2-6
CASSSRQSGANVLTF
TGTGCCAGCTCATCGCGACAATCTGGGGCCAACGTCCTGACTTTC
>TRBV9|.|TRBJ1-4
CASSVGIQGRGATNEKLFF
TGTGCCAGCAGCGTAGGAATACAGGGAAGGGGAGCGACTAATGAAAAACTGTTTTTT